This TCR beta chain is drawn from a study of shared clonotypes between healthy human individuals. To note about this clone: It is likely a read error: a sequence one base away is far more abundant. As the CDR3 is not closed by the conserved phenylalanine or tryptophan, this likely results from a read error.

The test was conducted at deep level. Evenly divided among several immunoSEQ plates was the genomic DNA of each subset. The sequenced material, unsorted PBMC DNA, was run on ten immunoSEQ deep assay plates. In the original analysis: Without quality scores, immunoSEQ junctional reads could not be filtered like full-length reads. TCRdb's table, derived via immunoSEQ multiplex PCR, lists solely in-frame clones and lacks some. V and J calls and clone size are those listed in that table; D and trimming were worked out from the DNA. Found here are some 500,000 clones, about 80% of them singletons; the top ten hold approximately 12%. Germline V gene sequence: CDR1 SGHRS, CDR2 YFSETQ. Between the trimmed V and J ends, which lost 4 bases and 6 bases, there was a span of 15 bases. This CDR3 is 14 amino acids long.

The TCR originated in a woman aged 40 to 49 in good health. Some clones in this sample may be carry-over from other donors' samples. The chain employs TRBV5-1 and TRBJ2-3; D remains ambiguous. Sequenced: PBMCs. The CDR3 sequence is CASSAASVGDTQYS. CDR3 in DNA: TGCGCCAGCAGCGCAGCTAGTGTCGGGGATACGCAGTATTCT.